This T cell receptor (beta chain) came from a study of blood T cells in healthy people across ages. Points from the study as a whole: Aged donors had fewer naive CD4+ cells and lower diversity than long-lived donors. Across samples, TCR beta diversity tracked strongly with naive T cell percentage.

Concerning this clonotype itself: The antigen remains undetermined.

Germline V gene lookup returns CDR1 MNHEY and CDR2 SVGEGT. This CDR3 region has 15 residues. Trimming cost V 2 bases and J 1 base, with 11 bases left between them. Alongside a J-beta primer mix, a sample-barcoded 5' primer served in a second PCR lasting about 7 to 12 cycles. One entry per CDR3 protein results from TCRdb running MiXCR on the 5' RACE reads. The repertoire consists of hundreds of thousands of distinct CDR3 sequences, with 35% to 60% occurring once and the leading ten covering about a sixth. This clonotype was obtained from a man aged 80 or over in good health. This sequence joins TRBV6-2 or TRBV6-3 and TRBJ1-1; the D gene is possibly TRBD1 (6 bases). Sequencing input: blood. The CDR3 spells CASSYGGGRNTEAFF. Written as DNA, the CDR3 is TGTGCCAGCAGTTACGGGGGGGGCCGGAACACTGAAGCTTTCTTT.